This T cell receptor (beta chain) was obtained from a study of T-cell memory formation after mild COVID-19 (dated by TCRdb to about 2021). Study-wide context: TCR sequence clusters from the two donors were largely donor specific. Two young, previously healthy adult volunteers, one female and one male, were included in the cohort. T-cell clones expanding and contracting after mild COVID-19 in a couple of donors were tracked by longitudinal TCRalpha and TCRbeta repertoire sequencing. The paper as a whole reports these results and caveats: The detection of some responding clones in pre-infection memory suggests that pre-existing cross-reactive memory T cells joined the SARS-CoV-2 response. Clones that contracted from day 15 to 85 showed balanced CD4/CD8 phenotypes, whereas a second wave of clones that expanded from day 15 to 37 leaned towards CD4+. Only a couple of mild cases were covered in the study, and larger cohorts including severe cases with pre-infection samples were considered necessary. Contracting CD4+ clones were located mainly in the CM and EM memory subsets, whereas CD8+ clones were found to be enriched in EMRA. The second-wave clones that peaked on day 37 were not confirmed to be SARS-CoV-2 specific.

Ficoll-Paque density gradient centrifugation was used to isolate PBMCs. The table lists this clonotype with many counts. The target of this receptor is not known. The sample holds no much larger clone one base away, and base qualities are not on file. V and J lose 1 base and 4 bases, and a span of 15 bases separates them. The CDR3 runs 16 residues from the cysteine to the phenylalanine. Of all the DNA, just the CDR3 is kept, 48 bases in frame from base 1. Sequences SGHTA (CDR1) and FQGNSA (CDR2) are obtained from the germline V gene. The sample was run on an Illumina NovaSeq 6000. TCRalpha and TCRbeta cDNA libraries were constructed by 5'RACE with constant-segment primers, with sample barcodes and unique molecular identifiers being introduced. Trizol reagent was used to extract RNA from every sample. Libraries were amplified in two PCR steps, with a second sample barcode and Illumina TruSeq adapters added in the second step. Sequencing of the libraries was done on an Illumina NovaSeq, producing 2 x 150 bp paired-end reads. The published analysis was carried out like this. Demultiplexing of reads and collapsing into UMI-guided consensus sequences were performed with migec v1.2.7. With mixcr v2.1.11, UMI consensuses were aligned to TRA and TRB V and J templates and assembled into clonotypes. A clonotype was counted as expanded or contracted only when both edgeR and NoisET called the clonotype significant, with the noise models trained on biological replicates. For edgeR calls, the thresholds were a false discovery rate-adjusted p below 0.01 and a log2 fold-change of 1. As an exploratory analysis of dynamics, max-normalized trajectories of the 1000 most abundant clonotypes were examined by PCA with hierarchical clustering. Separately sequenced CD4+ and CD8+ repertoires were used to assign a CD4 or CD8 phenotype to each responding clone. Starting from the raw public reads, TCRdb applied fastp trimming at Q25, assembled clones with MiXCR and retained in-frame beta chains. Rows are unified per CDR3 protein, each entry keeping the most common DNA and genes. TCRdb's processing, not the study's, gives the V and J calls here. Here the sample has tens of thousands of distinct CDR3 sequences; approximately 7.7% occur a single time. Together, the top ten hold 29% of the sample.

The TCR sequence derives from a man aged 18 to 30 who had mild COVID-19 (a few samples of this study predate the infection). The sample titles of this study are shuffled in the database, so cell type and time point are left out; the donor was told from shared clones. The chain is assembled from TRBV7-2 and TRBJ2-3; the best D guess is TRBD2, with 6 bases matching. The sequenced sample was PBMCs or a T cell subset sorted from them (not recorded which). The CDR3 region has the sequence CASSLVGGLLSDTQYF. The DNA sequence reads TGTGCCAGCAGCTTAGTGGGGGGACTCCTCTCAGATACGCAGTATTTT.